The T cell receptor (beta chain) under discussion was sequenced for a study of blood T cells in healthy people across ages. On the study more broadly: The template switching approach captured approximately one barcoded beta molecule for every two T cells.

The study isolated at least 7 million PBMCs from each sample. Study-level results: The study found more naive CD4+ cells and higher diversity in long-lived than aged donors.

This clonotype was counted a few times. What it binds is not known. It may be a read error: a sequence one base away is much more abundant. V lost 6 bases to trimming and J lost 4 bases; unmatched junction nucleotides: 4. Germline V gives CDR1 MRHNA, CDR2 SNTAGT. This CDR3 comprises 13 residues. The use of a sample-barcoded 5' primer and a J-beta primer mix characterized a second PCR of roughly 6 to 11 cycles. Paired-end reads containing CDR3 totaled no fewer than 2.5 million for each sample. TCRdb called the 5' RACE reads again in MiXCR, with one record for every CDR3 protein. The data show about 1.6 million distinct CDR3 sequences, approximately 32% seen once.

The sequence was collected from a woman aged 30 to 39 in good health. Material for sequencing was blood. The chain combines TRBV6-4 with TRBJ2-7; the match to TRBD2 covers 9 bases. CDR3 DNA: TGTGCCAGCAGGGCGCTAGCGGGATACGAGCAGTACTTC. Translating gives CASRALAGYEQYF.